This is a list of T cell receptor beta chains from one sample in a study of T cells after yellow fever vaccination. TCRdb recomputed calls from the 5' RACE reads with MiXCR, one row per CDR3 protein. Found here are hundreds of thousands of distinct CDR3 sequences, around an eighth of them singletons; the top ten hold 3.2%. The specimen was CD4+ T cells sorted from PBMCs, collected 15 days after the yellow fever booster vaccination. The receptors come from a man aged 18 to 35 who received the YFV17D yellow fever vaccine. Both conserved end residues are part of each CDR3. A D gene is named only where the DNA matches it firmly. Clone size, where shown, is once, few, many, or a class for clones that have expanded.

v_call	d_call	cdr3_length	j_call	clone_size	cdr3_aa	cdr3_nt
TRBV6-5	-	13	TRBJ2-2	-	CASRFRVSGELFF	TGTGCCAGCAGGTTCAGGGTTTCCGGGGAGCTGTTTTTT
TRBV11-2	-	14	TRBJ2-3	few	CASSFLTSPDTQYF	TGTGCCAGCAGCTTTCTTACTAGCCCAGATACGCAGTATTTT
TRBV7-2	TRBD1	14	TRBJ2-2	-	CASRTDRVGGELFF	TGTGCCAGCCGGACAGACAGGGTCGGCGGGGAGCTGTTTTTT
TRBV3-1	TRBD2	14	TRBJ2-3	-	CASRAGGPRDTQYF	TGTGCCAGCAGGGCGGGGGGGCCGAGGGATACGCAGTATTTT
TRBV7-2	-	13	TRBJ2-7	-	CASSLGGGVVQYF	TGTGCCAGCAGCTTGGGAGGGGGAGTGGTGCAGTACTTC
TRBV15	-	14	TRBJ1-2	-	CATSRDYNNYGYTF	TGTGCCACCAGCAGAGATTACAATAACTATGGCTACACCTTC
TRBV7-9	TRBD2	13	TRBJ2-1	-	CASSLARTSEQFF	TGTGCCAGCAGCTTAGCGAGGACTAGCGAGCAGTTCTTC
TRBV5-1	-	14	TRBJ2-2	few	CASKGTSNTGELFF	TGCGCCAGCAAGGGGACTTCGAACACCGGGGAGCTGTTTTTT
TRBV6-5	-	15	TRBJ2-1	few	CASSYGGGSPNEQFF	TGTGCCAGCAGTTATGGAGGGGGGTCACCAAATGAGCAGTTCTTC
TRBV5-1	-	15	TRBJ2-2	-	CASHSGQGDTGELFF	TGCGCCAGCCATTCGGGGCAGGGAGACACCGGGGAGCTGTTTTTT
TRBV18	-	17	TRBJ2-3	-	CASSPPNSRFVTDTQYF	TGTGCCAGCTCACCACCGAACTCTAGGTTCGTCACAGATACGCAGTATTTT
TRBV6-5	-	14	TRBJ2-3	-	CASRPQRFTDTQYF	TGTGCCAGCAGACCACAAAGGTTTACAGATACGCAGTATTTT
TRBV20-1	TRBD2	17	TRBJ2-2	-	CSAKRGPLAANTGELFF	TGCAGTGCCAAGCGGGGGCCCCTAGCCGCGAACACCGGGGAGCTGTTTTTT
TRBV18	-	14	TRBJ2-1	-	CASSPLSGKNEQFF	TGTGCCAGCTCACCTCTATCCGGTAAAAATGAGCAGTTCTTC
TRBV28	-	16	TRBJ2-5	-	CASSLKRFWDRETQYF	TGTGCCAGCAGCCTCAAGAGATTCTGGGATCGCGAGACCCAGTACTTC
TRBV18	-	16	TRBJ2-3	many	CASSPLGQSSTDTQYF	TGTGCCAGCTCACCACTTGGACAAAGTAGCACAGATACGCAGTATTTT
TRBV29-1	TRBD1	13	TRBJ1-4	-	CSVSARGNEKLFF	TGCAGCGTCTCGGCCAGGGGGAATGAAAAACTGTTTTTT
TRBV9	-	16	TRBJ1-1	-	CASSSSLGVSNTEAFF	TGTGCCAGCAGCTCCAGCCTGGGGGTATCGAACACTGAAGCTTTCTTT
TRBV5-4	TRBD1	14	TRBJ2-3	-	CASSRTGGRDTQYF	TGTGCCAGCAGCAGGACAGGGGGAAGGGATACGCAGTATTTT
TRBV12-3/TRBV12-4	-	13	TRBJ1-1	-	CASSLKRNTEAFF	TGTGCCAGCAGTTTAAAGAGGAACACTGAAGCTTTCTTT
TRBV10-3	TRBD2	13	TRBJ2-1	-	CATLSGGGDEQFF	TGTGCCACCCTTAGCGGGGGGGGCGATGAGCAGTTCTTC
TRBV4-3	-	17	TRBJ2-3	few	CASSQDPQGIYTDTQYF	TGCGCCAGCAGCCAAGATCCCCAGGGAATATACACAGATACGCAGTATTTT
TRBV10-3	-	15	TRBJ1-2	many	CAISVSGIRNYGYTF	TGTGCCATCAGTGTCTCCGGCATTCGCAACTATGGCTACACCTTC
TRBV4-3	-	15	TRBJ2-3	-	CASSQSGARADTQYF	TGCGCCAGCAGCCAATCCGGGGCTAGGGCAGATACGCAGTATTTT
TRBV5-1	-	16	TRBJ1-1	-	CASSPGTANQNTEAFF	TGCGCCAGCAGCCCCGGGACCGCAAACCAGAACACTGAAGCTTTCTTT
TRBV5-4	-	14	TRBJ1-6	few	CASSLYGDNSPLHF	TGTGCCAGCAGCTTGTACGGGGATAATTCACCCCTCCACTTT